Below, one TCR beta chain is given with its context. The data are from a study of blood T cell repertoires in COVID-19. This CDR3 contains 16 residues. Looked up from germline, CDR1 is SGHTA and CDR2 is FQGNSA. V shed 3 bases, J shed 4 bases, and the junction held 8 bases outside the gene matches. TCRdb's copy holds only in-frame clones and misses some; the assay was immunoSEQ multiplex PCR. The sample yields some 240,000 clones, 80% to 90% seen once. The material sequenced was PBMCs or T cells enriched from blood (not recorded which). The chain links TRBV7-2 to TRBJ1-1; 10 bases agree with TRBD1. The sequence derives from a man aged 30-40 years with acute COVID-19. CDR3 sequence: CASSFQTGGVSTEAFF. The CDR3, as DNA: TGTGCCAGCAGCTTCCAGACAGGGGGCGTGAGCACTGAAGCTTTCTTT.